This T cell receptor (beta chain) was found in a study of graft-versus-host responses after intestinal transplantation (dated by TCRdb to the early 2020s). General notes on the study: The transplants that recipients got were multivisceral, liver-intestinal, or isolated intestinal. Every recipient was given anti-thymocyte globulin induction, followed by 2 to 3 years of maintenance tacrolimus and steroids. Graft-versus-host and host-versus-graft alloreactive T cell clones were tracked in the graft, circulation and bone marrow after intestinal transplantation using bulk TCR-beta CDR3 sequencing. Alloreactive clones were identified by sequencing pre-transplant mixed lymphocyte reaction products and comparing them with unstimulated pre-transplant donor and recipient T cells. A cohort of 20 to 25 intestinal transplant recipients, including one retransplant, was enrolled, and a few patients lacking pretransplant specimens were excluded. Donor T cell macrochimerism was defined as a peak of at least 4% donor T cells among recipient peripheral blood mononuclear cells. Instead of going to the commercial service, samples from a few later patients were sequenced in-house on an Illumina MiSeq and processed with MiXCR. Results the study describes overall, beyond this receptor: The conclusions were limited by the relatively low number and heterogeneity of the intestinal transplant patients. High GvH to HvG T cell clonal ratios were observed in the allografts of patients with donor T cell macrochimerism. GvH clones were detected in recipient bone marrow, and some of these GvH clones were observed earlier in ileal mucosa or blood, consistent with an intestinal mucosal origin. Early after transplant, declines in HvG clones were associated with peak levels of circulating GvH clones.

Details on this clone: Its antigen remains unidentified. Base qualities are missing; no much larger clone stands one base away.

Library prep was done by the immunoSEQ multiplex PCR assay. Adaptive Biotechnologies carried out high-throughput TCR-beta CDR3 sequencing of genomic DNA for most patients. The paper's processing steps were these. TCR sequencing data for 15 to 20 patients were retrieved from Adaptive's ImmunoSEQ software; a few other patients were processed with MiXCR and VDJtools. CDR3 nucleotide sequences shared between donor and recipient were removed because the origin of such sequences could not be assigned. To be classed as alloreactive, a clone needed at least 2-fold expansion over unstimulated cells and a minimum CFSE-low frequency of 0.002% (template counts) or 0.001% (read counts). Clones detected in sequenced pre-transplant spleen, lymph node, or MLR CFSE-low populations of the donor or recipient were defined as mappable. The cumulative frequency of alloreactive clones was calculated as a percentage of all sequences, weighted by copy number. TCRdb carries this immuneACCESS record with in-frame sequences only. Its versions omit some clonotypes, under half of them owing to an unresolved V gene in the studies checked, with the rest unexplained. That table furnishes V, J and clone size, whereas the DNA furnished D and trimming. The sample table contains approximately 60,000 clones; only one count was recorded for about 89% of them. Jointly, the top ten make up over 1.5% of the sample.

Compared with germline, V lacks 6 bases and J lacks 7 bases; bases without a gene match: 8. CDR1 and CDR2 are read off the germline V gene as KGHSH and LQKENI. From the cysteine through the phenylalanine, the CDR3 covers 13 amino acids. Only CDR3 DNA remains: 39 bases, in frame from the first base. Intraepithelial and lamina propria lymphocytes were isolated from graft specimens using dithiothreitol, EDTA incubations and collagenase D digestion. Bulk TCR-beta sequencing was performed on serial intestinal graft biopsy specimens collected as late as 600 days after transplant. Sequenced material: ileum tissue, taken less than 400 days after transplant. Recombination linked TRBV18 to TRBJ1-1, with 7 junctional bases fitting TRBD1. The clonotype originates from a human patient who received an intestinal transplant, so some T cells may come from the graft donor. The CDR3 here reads CASSSGGSDEAFF. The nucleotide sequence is TGTGCCAGCTCCTCAGGGGGGTCGGATGAAGCTTTCTTT.